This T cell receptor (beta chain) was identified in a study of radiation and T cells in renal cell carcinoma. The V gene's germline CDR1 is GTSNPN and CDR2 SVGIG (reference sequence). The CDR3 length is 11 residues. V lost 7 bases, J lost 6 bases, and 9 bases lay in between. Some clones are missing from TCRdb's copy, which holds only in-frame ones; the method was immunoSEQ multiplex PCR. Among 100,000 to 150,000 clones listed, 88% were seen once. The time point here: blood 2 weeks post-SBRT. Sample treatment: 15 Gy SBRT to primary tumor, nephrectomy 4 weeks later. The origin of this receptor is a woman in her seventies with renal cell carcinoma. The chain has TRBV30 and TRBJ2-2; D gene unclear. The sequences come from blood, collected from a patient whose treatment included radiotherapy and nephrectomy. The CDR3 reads CAFGRAGELFF. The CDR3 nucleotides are TGTGCCTTTGGACGGGCCGGGGAGCTGTTTTTT.